These 24 T cell receptor beta chains came from one sample sequenced in a study of HIV-infected patients and healthy controls. cDNA was made from about 500 ng RNA using alpha and beta constant primers. Separate chain-specific third strand synthesis with multiplexing indices produced the alpha and beta libraries. One entry per CDR3 protein, called by TCRdb with MiXCR from the 5' RACE reads. The sample has some 15,000 distinct CDR3 sequences, roughly a tenth seen once; the top ten hold 4% to 6%. All unsorted peripheral T cells were captured because whole blood was used without fractionation. The sample consisted of blood. These receptors all stem from an adult in good health.

The sample holds a few counts of this clonotype. The genes are TRBV10-3 and TRBJ2-5, with D possibly being TRBD1 (5 bases). Between the trimmed V and J ends, which lost 7 bases and 2 bases, there was a span of 11 bases. Germline lookup yields CDR1 ENHRY and CDR2 SYGVKD. The CDR3 loop spans 13 amino acids. The CDR3 nucleotides are TGTGCCATCACCTCGGACATACAAGAGACCCAGTACTTC. It is translated as CAITSDIQETQYF.

This clonotype has ten or more counts. J is TRBJ2-7 and V is TRBV20-1; 8 nucleotides line up with TRBD1. Germline assignment: CDR1 DFQATT and CDR2 SNEGSKA (reference sequence). J lost 5 bases, V lost 6 bases, and 6 bases had no gene match. The CDR3 runs to 12 residues. CDR3 nucleotide sequence: TGCAGTGCAACAGGGGGTAGGCACGAGCAGTACTTC. Its translation is CSATGGRHEQYF.

In this sample, this clonotype turned up many times. The V call is TRBV6-6, the J call TRBJ1-5; D remains ambiguous. The CDR3 spans 13 residues. V was pared by 4 bases and J by 11 bases, with 15 bases between. The germline gives CDR1 MNHNY, CDR2 SVGAGI (reference sequence). The CDR3 sequence: CASSFPPPEAQHF. In DNA form, the CDR3 reads TGTGCCAGCAGTTTCCCCCCCCCTGAGGCCCAGCATTTT.

The chain is built from TRBV3-1 and TRBJ2-3; D possibly corresponds to TRBD1 (5 bases). Trimming stripped 9 bases from V and 2 bases from J, with 12 bases between. The CDR3 loop spans 13 amino acids. The germline V gene has CDR1 LGHDT and CDR2 YNNKEL (reference sequence). CDR3 protein: CASQGWSTDTQYF. The CDR3 nucleotides read TGTGCCAGTCAGGGCTGGTCCACAGATACGCAGTATTTT.

This clonotype is medium-sized within its sample. V gene TRBV12-3 or TRBV12-4 combines with J gene TRBJ2-1, with D possibly TRBD2 on 5 matching bases. The CDR3 runs 13 residues. Trimming cost V 2 bases and J 9 bases, with 11 bases left between them. The CDR3 loop is CASSLREPGEQFF. The CDR3 DNA is TGTGCCAGCAGTTTAAGGGAGCCGGGTGAGCAGTTCTTC.

About this clonotype: The limits of the CDR3 on the DNA are not certain, so only TCRdb's listed CDR3 is given. The chain couples TRBV19 to TRBJ1-5. The germline V gene has CDR1 LNHDA and CDR2 SQIVND (reference sequence). Both ends counted, the CDR3 spans 15 residues. Here the CDR3 reads CASTSVEGSNQPQHF.

This clonotype came up a few times. CDR3 DNA: TGTGCCTGGAGTGTACTGGGTTTTAACACTGAAGCTTTCTTT. This codes for CAWSVLGFNTEAFF. The chain joins TRBV30 to TRBJ1-1; D gene unclear. Trimming took off 0 bases at V and 2 bases at J, with 10 bases between the two ends. The germline CDR1 and CDR2 sequences are GTSNPN and SVGIG (reference sequence). The CDR3 is 14 amino acids.

This chain uses TRBV20-1 with TRBJ2-2; TRBD2 agrees at 8 bases. V shed 3 bases, J shed 6 bases, and the junction held 6 bases outside the gene matches. Germline V lookup: CDR1 DFQATT, CDR2 SNEGSKA (reference sequence). This CDR3 is built from 14 residues. The CDR3 is CSASGRASAGELFF. CDR3 in DNA: TGCAGTGCTAGCGGGAGGGCCTCGGCCGGGGAGCTGTTTTTT.

Many counts were recorded for this clonotype. One end of the junction does not line up with germline, which may come from a read error. The chain recombines TRBV7-7 with TRBJ2-5; D perhaps matches TRBD1 (5 bases). Per the germline V gene, CDR1 is SSHAT and CDR2 is FNYEAQ (reference sequence). The CDR3 has 13 residues. The CDR3 coding sequence is TGTGCTAGCAGCTTAGGGGACCAAGAGACCCAGTACTTC. Residues: CASSLGDQETQYF.

The V and J genes are TRBV11-2 and TRBJ2-1, with TRBD2 matching over 13 bases. The V and J ends lost 5 bases and 7 bases, in that order; junction bases with no gene match: 8. The CDR3 extends over 16 amino acids. Germline V gene data show CDR1 as SGHAT and CDR2 as FQNNGV. This chain's CDR3 is CASSPRRTSGRNEQFF. The CDR3, as DNA: TGTGCCAGCAGCCCCCGACGGACTAGCGGGAGAAATGAGCAGTTCTTC.

The rearrangement uses TRBV5-1 and TRBJ1-3; TRBD1 is a possible D gene (5 bases). The V end lost 5 bases, the J end lost 1 base, and 16 bases lay between the germline ends. CDR3 length equals 16 residues. Germline values: CDR1 SGHRS, CDR2 YFSETQ. The CDR3 sequence: CASSRTLRGSGNTIYF. CDR3 DNA: TGCGCCAGCAGTCGGACTCTGAGGGGATCTGGAAACACCATATATTTT.

This clonotype was seen many times. An end of the junction does not agree with germline; a read error may underlie this. The V gene is TRBV20-1, the J gene TRBJ2-5; the match to TRBD2 covers 12 bases. The length of the CDR3 is 20 residues. Germline V CDR1 and CDR2: DFQATT, SNEGSKA (reference sequence). In DNA form, the CDR3 reads TGCAGTGCCAGAGGGTCTAGCGGGAGGGCCGATTCGGCGCACCAAGAGACCCAGTACTTC. Its protein product is CSARGSSGRADSAHQETQYF.

The sample holds many counts of this clonotype. The chain couples TRBV6-4 to TRBJ2-2; 8 bases map to TRBD1. This CDR3 comprises 15 residues. J was trimmed by 5 bases and V by 6 bases; bases with no gene match: 8. The V gene's germline CDR1 is MRHNA and CDR2 SNTAGT. CDR3 DNA sequence: TGTGCCAGCAGCGAACAGGGGGAAGGGACCGGGGAGCTGTTTTTT. Its protein is CASSEQGEGTGELFF.

By sample share, this clonotype is medium-sized. The rearrangement joins TRBV4-3 to TRBJ2-6; D may be TRBD2 (6 bases). Trimming took off 0 bases at V and 0 bases at J, with 6 bases between the two ends. Germline V CDR1 and CDR2: LGHNA, YSLEER. This CDR3 has 16 residues. In DNA form, the CDR3 reads TGCGCCAGCAGCCAAGACGGGAGCTCTGGGGCCAACGTCCTGACTTTC. Its translation: CASSQDGSSGANVLTF.

This clonotype was counted at least ten times. The V gene is TRBV7-2, the J gene TRBJ2-1; 7 bases line up with TRBD2. The germline gives CDR1 SGHTA, CDR2 FQGNSA. J gave up 4 bases and V 5 bases, and 17 bases lay outside the gene matches. The CDR3 covers 18 residues. This chain's CDR3 is CASSPTSDLFHPYNEQFF. CDR3 DNA: TGTGCCAGCAGCCCCACTAGCGACTTATTTCATCCATACAATGAGCAGTTCTTC.

At least ten counts were recorded for this clonotype. V is TRBV12-3 or TRBV12-4 and J is TRBJ2-1; maybe TRBD2 (5 bases). Trimming shortened V by 1 base and J by 8 bases, and 12 bases separated the two germline ends. The CDR3 loop spans 14 amino acids. CDR3 residues: CASSLGRGPDEQFF. In DNA form, the CDR3 reads TGTGCCAGCAGTTTAGGGAGAGGGCCGGATGAGCAGTTCTTC.

The CDR3 nucleotides are TGTGCCAGCACCGTCTCCGGGTCTCTGGGTCAGCCCCAGCATTTT. Translating gives CASTVSGSLGQPQHF. This chain connects TRBV6-6 to TRBJ1-5; D uncertain. The CDR3 covers 15 residues. Germline CDR1 MNHNY, CDR2 SVGAGI (reference sequence). Trimming cost V 7 bases and J 6 bases, with 19 bases left between them.

This clonotype was detected ten times or more. This rearrangement joins TRBV20-1 to TRBJ2-3; no clear D gene. In germline, CDR1 is DFQATT, CDR2 SNEGSKA (reference sequence). The germline V and J ends were trimmed by 3 bases and 2 bases, with 12 bases remaining between them. The CDR3 has 14 amino acids. The CDR3 coding sequence is TGCAGTGCTAGGGTCCGGCCCGACACAGATACGCAGTATTTT. It yields the protein CSARVRPDTDTQYF.

The table lists this clonotype with many counts. The chain uses TRBV5-6 and TRBJ2-5, with a weak D call TRBD2 (6 bases). CDR1 and CDR2 from the germline V gene are SGHDT and YYEEEE. V was shortened by 4 bases and J by 3 bases, with 16 bases between the two germline ends. The CDR3 spans 15 residues. The CDR3 region has the DNA TGTGCCAGCAGCCGTACATTGGAGGGCGAAGAGACCCAGTACTTC. Amino acids: CASSRTLEGEETQYF. The complete variable domain, with remaining parts taken from reference TRBV5-6 and TRBJ2-5, reads DAGVTQSPTHLIKTRGQQVTLRCSPKSGHDTVSWYQQALGQGPQFIFQYYEEEERQRGNFPDRFSGHQFPNYSSELNVNALLLGDSALYLCASSRTLEGEETQYFGPGTRLLVL.

The table lists this clonotype with many counts. CDR3 coding DNA: TGTGCCAGCAGTTTGCGCGCCAGCTCCTACAATGAGCAGTTCTTC. It is translated as CASSLRASSYNEQFF. The chain carries TRBV27 and TRBJ2-1; D gene uncertain. The V and J ends lost 3 bases and 0 bases respectively, with 9 bases between them. The germline V gene has CDR1 MNHEY and CDR2 SMNVEV (reference sequence). The CDR3 length is 15 residues.

By its share, this clonotype is medium-sized. The V gene is TRBV11-2, the J gene TRBJ2-1, with D possibly being TRBD2 (6 bases). This CDR3 contains 16 residues. Trimming stripped 1 base from V and 0 bases from J, with 10 bases between. Per germline, CDR1 SGHAT and CDR2 FQNNGV. This CDR3 reads CASSLVFGSSYNEQFF. CDR3 nucleotides: TGTGCCAGCAGCTTAGTCTTCGGGAGCTCCTACAATGAGCAGTTCTTC.

The sample holds many counts of this clonotype. The chain carries TRBV6-4 and TRBJ2-3; 8 bases line up with TRBD1. This CDR3 is 16 amino acids long. Trimming at V came to 5 bases and at J to 2 bases, leaving 9 bases not matched to a gene. Germline CDR1 is MRHNA and CDR2 is SNTAGT. The CDR3 sequence is CASSLQWTGNTDTQYF. The CDR3 DNA is TGTGCCAGCAGTCTACAATGGACAGGGAACACAGATACGCAGTATTTT.

In this sample, this clonotype turned up a few times. CDR3 region: CASSLGTQQFF. As DNA, the CDR3 is TGTGCCAGCAGCTTAGGGACTCAGCAGTTCTTC. V gene TRBV7-2 combines with J gene TRBJ2-1; D is possibly TRBD2 (5 bases). This CDR3 spans 11 amino acids. Per germline, CDR1 SGHTA and CDR2 FQGNSA. Trimming took 1 base from V and 11 from J, leaving 6 bases between them.

This clonotype has more than one count but fewer than ten. The J gene is TRBJ1-2, the V gene TRBV20-1; no reliable D call. V lost 1 base, J lost 6 bases, and 6 bases lay in between. The CDR3 has 11 amino acids. Germline V gene lookup returns CDR1 DFQATT and CDR2 SNEGSKA (reference sequence). The CDR3 spells CSARVRDGYTF. CDR3 bases: TGCAGTGCTAGAGTCAGAGATGGCTACACCTTC.